This entry concerns a single T cell receptor (beta chain). This CDR3 region has 15 residues. V trimming: 4 bases; J trimming: 7 bases; junction bases outside the gene matches: 8. Germline CDR1 reads LGHNA; CDR2 reads YNFKEQ. Researchers partitioned CD4+ cells into CD45RA+ naive and CD45RA-negative memory subsets. The record originates from a study of shared clonotypes between healthy human individuals. Profiled with immunoSEQ multiplex PCR; TCRdb holds only in-frame clones, not every one. The table shows over 850,000 clones, with about 84% occurring only once. The rearrangement joins TRBV4-2 to TRBJ2-2; TRBD1 matches 8 bases. The sequencing sample was made of memory CD4+ T cells from PBMCs. Stated subset: CD45RA-negative fraction. The clonotype was recovered from a man aged 18-30 years in good health. Some clones in this sample may be carry-over from other donors' samples. The CDR3 coding sequence is TGTGCCAGCAGCCCTGGACAGGGAATTCTCGGGGAGCTGTTTTTT. Translating gives CASSPGQGILGELFF.